A single sample gave rise to the 2 T cell receptor beta chains below, sequenced in a study of shared clonotypes between healthy human individuals (dated by TCRdb to the early 2020s). Library preparation was by the immunoSEQ multiplex PCR assay. TCRdb's version of the immuneACCESS table is confined to in-frame rearrangements and falls short of the full clone set. An unresolved V gene accounts for under half of the shortfall where checked; the remainder is of unknown origin. For this sample there are 600,000 to 750,000 clones; 90% appear just once. Of the sample, approximately 35% falls within the top ten clones. The sequencing sample was made of memory CD8+ T cells from PBMCs. The cell subset or site label for this specimen denotes: CD45RO+ cells pooled with CCR7-negative TemRA cells. These receptors were taken from a man between 18 and 35 years old in good health. Some clones in this sample may be carry-over from other donors' samples.

This rearrangement joins TRBV9 to TRBJ2-1; 13 positions agree with TRBD2. Germline V lookup: CDR1 SGDLS, CDR2 YYNGEE. The V gene end was trimmed by 0 bases and the J gene end by 4 bases; junction bases not matched to a gene: 7. CDR3 size: 18 residues. The CDR3 coding sequence is TGTGCCAGCAGCGTAGCTACAGGACTAGCGGGGGATTACAATGAGCAGTTCTTC. Protein product: CASSVATGLAGDYNEQFF. The full variable domain, with the rest looked up from reference TRBV9 and TRBJ2-1, is DSGVTQTPKHLITATGQRVTLRCSPRSGDLSVYWYQQSLDQGLQFLIQYYNGEERAKGNILERFSAQQFPDLHSELNLSSLELGDSALYFCASSVATGLAGDYNEQFFGPGTRLTVL.

The rearrangement uses TRBV7-9 and TRBJ1-2; D not resolved. Germline V gives CDR1 SEHNR, CDR2 FQNEAQ (reference sequence). The CDR3 is 14 residues long. Deletions cut 2 bases from V and 4 bases from J, with 11 bases between. The CDR3 region is CASSLSGSLYGYTF. In DNA, the CDR3 is TGTGCCAGCAGCTTATCCGGGAGTCTCTATGGCTACACCTTC.